This entry concerns a single T cell receptor (beta chain). The CDR3 sequence is 16 residues long. Losses at the gene ends were 6 bases for V and 2 bases for J; bases not matched to a gene: 13. Germline V gives CDR1 SSHAT, CDR2 FNYEAQ (reference sequence). These data are taken from a study of blood T cell repertoires in COVID-19. Grouping used clinical history reported by participants in a survey and questionnaire. In the original analysis: Estimation of nucleated cell counts relied on the amplification of reference gene primers. Assay used: immunoSEQ multiplex PCR; TCRdb lists only in-frame clones, some missing. For V, J and clone size, that table is used; D and trimming come from the DNA. This table has 200,000 to 300,000 clones, about 91% appearing once.

Sequencing used PBMCs or T cells enriched from blood (not recorded which). V usage is TRBV7-7 and J usage is TRBJ2-7; 7 nucleotides align to TRBD1. The clonotype was recovered from a woman in her 40s with acute COVID-19. CDR3 protein: CASSLPDGQVAYEQYF. The CDR3 DNA reads TGTGCCAGCAGTTTGCCCGATGGACAGGTTGCCTACGAGCAGTACTTC.